What follows are 18 T cell receptor beta chains derived from one specimen sequenced in a study of T cell repertoires in cytomegalovirus infection. Via MiXCR, TCRdb re-called the reads, giving one row per CDR3 protein. The table shows around 430,000 distinct CDR3 sequences, with 42% occurring only once. Which antigens these TCRs recognize remains unknown. This specimen was cultured PBMCs, taken from culture after CMV antigen stimulation. These receptors were obtained from a human donor in good health (CMV status not recorded). Some clones in this sample may be carry-over from other donors' samples.

V gene TRBV7-2 combines with J gene TRBJ2-7; 10 bases fit TRBD1. V gave up 5 bases and J gave up 4 bases; unmatched junction bases: 8. This CDR3 is built from 15 residues. Germline V lookup: CDR1 SGHTA, CDR2 FQGNSA. This CDR3 is CASSARTGGLYEQYF. DNA for the CDR3: TGTGCCAGCAGCGCCAGGACAGGGGGGTTGTACGAGCAGTACTTC.

The V and J genes are TRBV19 and TRBJ1-5; D not certain. The CDR3 length is 15 residues. Trimming removed 5 bases from V and 5 bases from J, with 16 bases in between. Germline lookup yields CDR1 LNHDA and CDR2 SQIVND (reference sequence). The CDR3 sequence is CASSPPPGVHQPQHF. The CDR3 nucleotides are TGTGCCAGTAGTCCGCCCCCCGGGGTTCATCAGCCCCAGCATTTT.

This clonotype was detected only a few times. V usage is TRBV7-2 and J usage is TRBJ2-1; TRBD2 aligns across 14 bases. CDR1 and CDR2 (germline): SGHTA, FQGNSA. The length of the CDR3 is 15 residues. Trimming at V came to 3 bases and at J to 7 bases, leaving 2 bases not matched to a gene. The CDR3 region has the DNA TGTGCCAGCAGCTTTTGGACTAGCGGGGGGAATGAGCAGTTCTTC. As protein: CASSFWTSGGNEQFF.

In its sample, this clonotype was seen many times. The chain uses TRBV7-2 and TRBJ1-1, with TRBD1 identical over 8 bases. This CDR3 is 14 amino acids long. Per germline, CDR1 SGHTA and CDR2 FQGNSA. V trimming: 3 bases; J trimming: 5 bases; junction bases outside the gene matches: 5. The CDR3 loop reads CASSLTGAGTEAFF. The CDR3 nucleotides read TGTGCCAGCAGCTTGACAGGGGCCGGGACTGAAGCTTTCTTT.

The chain couples TRBV6-6 to TRBJ2-3, with 10 nucleotides matching TRBD2. The CDR3 is made up of 18 amino acids. CDR1 is MNHNY and CDR2 is SVGAGI in the germline V gene (reference sequence). V dropped 2 bases and J dropped 8; count of bases not matched to a gene: 16. CDR3 DNA: TGTGCCAGCAGTTACCCCCATAGCGGGAGGCTTACAAAGGGTACGCAGTATTTT. It specifies CASSYPHSGRLTKGTQYF.

The rearrangement links TRBV6-2 or TRBV6-3 to TRBJ2-3; 13 bases agree with TRBD2. The CDR3 loop spans 15 amino acids. The V segment lost 4 bases and the J segment 5 bases; nucleotides outside the gene matches: 3. Germline-derived CDR1 and CDR2 are MNHEY and SVGEGT. The CDR3: CASSSGLAGVDTQYF. In nucleotides, the CDR3 is TGTGCCAGCAGTTCAGGACTAGCGGGAGTAGATACGCAGTATTTT.

The chain combines TRBV5-1 with TRBJ2-6; no definite D call. The CDR3 has 15 amino acids. V dropped 1 base and J dropped 4 bases, with 9 bases sitting between them. In germline, CDR1 is SGHRS, CDR2 YFSETQ. In nucleotides, the CDR3 is TGCGCCAGCAGCTTGCTTACAGTCGGGGCCAACGTCCTGACTTTC. The encoded protein is CASSLLTVGANVLTF.

V gene TRBV12-3 or TRBV12-4 combines with J gene TRBJ2-5; TRBD2 matches 9 bases. V trimming: 5 bases; J trimming: 4 bases; junction bases outside the gene matches: 11. This CDR3 region has 16 residues. In DNA form, the CDR3 reads TGTGCCAGCAGTGCCCTCGAGCGGGGGGTAGTAGAGACCCAGTACTTC. Its protein is CASSALERGVVETQYF.

The CDR3 spells CASRLLWSDYEQYF. The CDR3 nucleotides are TGTGCCAGCAGACTACTGTGGTCGGACTACGAGCAGTACTTC. The rearrangement joins TRBV6-1 to TRBJ2-7; no clear D gene. The V gene lost 6 bases and the J gene lost 3 bases, with 15 bases spanning the gap. CDR1 is MNHNS, CDR2 SASEGT, per germline. The CDR3 length is 14 residues.

J is TRBJ1-2 and V is TRBV10-3, with D maybe TRBD1 (5 bases). In germline, CDR1 is ENHRY, CDR2 SYGVKD. The CDR3 extends over 13 amino acids. V was trimmed by 10 bases and J by 4 bases, leaving 16 bases between them. The CDR3 nucleotides are TGTGCCACCTCAGGGTCGGAGGGCTATGGCTACACCTTC. Its translation: CATSGSEGYGYTF.

In its sample, this clonotype was seen many times. The CDR3 protein is CASSLASETQYF. CDR3 nucleotide sequence: TGTGCCAGCAGCTTAGCGTCGGAGACCCAGTACTTC. This chain connects TRBV7-6 to TRBJ2-5, with D unresolved. The CDR3 consists of 12 residues. Germline V gene sequence: CDR1 SGHVS, CDR2 FNYEAQ. Trimming stripped 0 bases from V and 5 bases from J, with 4 bases between.

This clonotype was observed a handful of times. The genes are TRBV6-2 or TRBV6-3 and TRBJ2-7, with 12 nucleotides matching TRBD2. CDR1 is MNHEY, CDR2 SVGEGT, per germline. This CDR3 region has 17 residues. J gave up 2 bases and V 8 bases, and 13 bases lay outside the gene matches. The CDR3 is CASRPGLAGKGPYEQYF. The CDR3 nucleotides are TGTGCCAGCCGACCGGGACTAGCGGGCAAAGGGCCCTACGAGCAGTACTTC.

This rearrangement joins TRBV7-2 to TRBJ2-7; D is tentatively TRBD1 or TRBD2 (6 bases each). The V end lost 0 bases, the J end lost 0 bases, and 9 bases lay between the germline ends. CDR3 length: 15 amino acids. The germline V gene encodes CDR1 SGHTA and CDR2 FQGNSA. The CDR3 DNA reads TGTGCCAGCAGCTTAGCAGGGGGAGGCTCCTACGAGCAGTACTTC. Protein product: CASSLAGGGSYEQYF. Filled out from reference TRBV7-2 and TRBJ2-7, the complete variable domain reads GAGVSQSPSNKVTEKGKDVELRCDPISGHTALYWYRQSLGQGLEFLIYFQGNSAPDKSGLPSDRFSAERTGGSVSTLTIQRTQQEDSAVYLCASSLAGGGSYEQYFGPGTRLTVT.

This clonotype was seen once. The chain employs TRBV20-1 and TRBJ1-1, with unresolved D. The CDR3 length is 14 residues. V dropped 1 base and J dropped 6 bases, with 15 bases sitting between them. CDR1 DFQATT and CDR2 SNEGSKA come from the germline V gene (reference sequence). In DNA, the CDR3 is TGCAGTGCTAGAGGCCCCTTAGGCGGCTCTGAAGCTTTCTTT. Protein: CSARGPLGGSEAFF.

The chain has TRBV6-2 or TRBV6-3 and TRBJ1-1, with a possible D match to TRBD1 (6 bases). Germline-derived CDR1 and CDR2 are MNHEY and SVGEGT. The V and J ends lost 5 bases and 3 bases respectively, with 22 bases between them. This CDR3 has 17 amino acids. Written as DNA, the CDR3 is TGTGCCAGCAGTATAACAGGGAATAGAATGGCGCACACTGAAGCTTTCTTT. Protein sequence: CASSITGNRMAHTEAFF.

The rearrangement joins TRBV7-2 to TRBJ1-1; D is unclear. The germline V and J ends were trimmed by 0 bases and 11 bases, with 7 bases remaining between them. Germline loops: CDR1 SGHTA, CDR2 FQGNSA. This CDR3 contains 11 residues. The CDR3 DNA reads TGTGCCAGCAGCTTAGCTATCCGGGCTTTCTTT. Encoded protein: CASSLAIRAFF.

The gene calls are TRBV10-3 and TRBJ2-5; D not resolved. The CDR3 consists of 12 residues. Trimming left V 3 bases short and J 4 bases short, with 6 bases between. CDR1 and CDR2 from the germline V gene are ENHRY and SYGVKD. The CDR3 coding sequence is TGTGCCATCAGTGACAGACCAGAGACCCAGTACTTC. Translated: CAISDRPETQYF.

This rearrangement joins TRBV7-2 to TRBJ1-1; no definite D call. Germline V gene data show CDR1 as SGHTA and CDR2 as FQGNSA. This CDR3 comprises 11 residues. V gave up 5 bases and J gave up 12 bases, with 13 bases separating them. The CDR3 DNA follows: TGTGCCAGCAGCCCCCTGGCCGTGCCTTTCTTT. Its protein product is CASSPLAVPFF.